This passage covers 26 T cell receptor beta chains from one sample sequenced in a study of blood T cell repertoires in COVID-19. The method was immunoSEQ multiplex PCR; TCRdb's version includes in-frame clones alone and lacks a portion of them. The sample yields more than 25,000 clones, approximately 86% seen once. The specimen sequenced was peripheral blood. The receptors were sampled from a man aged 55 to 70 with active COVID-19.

The CDR3 loop reads CASSDRGTNYGYTF. The CDR3 nucleotides are TGTGCCAGCAGTGATCGGGGAACGAACTATGGCTACACCTTC. This chain joins TRBV2 and TRBJ1-2; D uncertain. V shed 3 bases and J shed 2 bases, with 10 bases lying between them. CDR1 is SNHLY and CDR2 is FYNNEI in the germline V gene. This CDR3 has 14 amino acids.

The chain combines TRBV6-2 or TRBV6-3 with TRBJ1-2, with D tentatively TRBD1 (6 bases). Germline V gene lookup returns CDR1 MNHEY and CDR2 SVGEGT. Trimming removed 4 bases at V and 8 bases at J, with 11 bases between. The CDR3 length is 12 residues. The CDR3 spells CASSLTGFGYTF. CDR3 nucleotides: TGTGCCAGCAGTTTAACAGGGTTCGGCTACACCTTC.

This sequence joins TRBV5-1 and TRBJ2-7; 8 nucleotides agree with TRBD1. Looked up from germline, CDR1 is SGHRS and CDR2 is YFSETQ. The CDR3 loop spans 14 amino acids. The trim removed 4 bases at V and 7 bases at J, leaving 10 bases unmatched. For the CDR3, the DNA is TGCGCCAGCAGCACCGGGGACAGGCAGGGAGAGCAGTACTTC. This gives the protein CASSTGDRQGEQYF.

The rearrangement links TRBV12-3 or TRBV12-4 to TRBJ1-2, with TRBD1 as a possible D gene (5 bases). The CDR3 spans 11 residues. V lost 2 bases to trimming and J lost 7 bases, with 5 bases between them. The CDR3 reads CASSLRGGYTF. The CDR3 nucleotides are TGTGCCAGCAGTTTAAGGGGTGGCTACACCTTC.

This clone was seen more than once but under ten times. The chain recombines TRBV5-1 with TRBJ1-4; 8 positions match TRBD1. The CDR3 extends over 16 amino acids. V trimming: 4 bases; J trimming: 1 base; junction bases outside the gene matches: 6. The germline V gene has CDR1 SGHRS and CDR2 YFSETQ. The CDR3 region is CASSNQGAVTNEKLFF. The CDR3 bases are TGCGCCAGCAGCAACCAGGGGGCGGTAACTAATGAAAAACTGTTTTTT.

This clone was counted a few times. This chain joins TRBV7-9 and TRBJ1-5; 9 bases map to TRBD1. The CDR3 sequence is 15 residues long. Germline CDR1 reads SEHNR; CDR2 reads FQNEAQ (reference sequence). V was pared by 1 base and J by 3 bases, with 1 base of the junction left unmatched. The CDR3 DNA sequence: TGTGCCAGCAGCTTAGGGGACAGGGACAATCAGCCCCAGCATTTT. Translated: CASSLGDRDNQPQHF.

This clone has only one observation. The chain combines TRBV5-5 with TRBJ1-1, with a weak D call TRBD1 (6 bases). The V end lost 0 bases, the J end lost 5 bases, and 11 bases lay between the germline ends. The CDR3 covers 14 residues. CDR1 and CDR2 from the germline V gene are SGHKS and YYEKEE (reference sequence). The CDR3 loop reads CASSLVGGNTEAFF. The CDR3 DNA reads TGTGCCAGCAGCTTGGTAGGGGGAAATACTGAAGCTTTCTTT.

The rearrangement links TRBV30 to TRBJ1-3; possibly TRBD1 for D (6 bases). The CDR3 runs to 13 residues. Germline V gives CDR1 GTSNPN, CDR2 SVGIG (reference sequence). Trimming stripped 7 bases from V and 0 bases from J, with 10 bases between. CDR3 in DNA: TGTGCCTTACAGGGCCACTCTGGAAACACCATATATTTT. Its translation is CALQGHSGNTIYF.

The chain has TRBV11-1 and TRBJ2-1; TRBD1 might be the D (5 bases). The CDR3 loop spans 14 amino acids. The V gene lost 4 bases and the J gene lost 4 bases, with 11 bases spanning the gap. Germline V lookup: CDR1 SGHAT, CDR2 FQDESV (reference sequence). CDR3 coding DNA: TGTGCCAGCAGCTCCCGGACATCTTACAATGAGCAGTTCTTC. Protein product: CASSSRTSYNEQFF.

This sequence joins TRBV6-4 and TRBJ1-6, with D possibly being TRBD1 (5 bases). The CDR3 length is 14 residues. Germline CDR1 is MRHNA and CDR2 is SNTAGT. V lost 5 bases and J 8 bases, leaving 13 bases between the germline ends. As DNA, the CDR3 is TGTGCCAGCAGTCGCGGGACGCCGGATTCACCCCTCCACTTT. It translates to CASSRGTPDSPLHF.

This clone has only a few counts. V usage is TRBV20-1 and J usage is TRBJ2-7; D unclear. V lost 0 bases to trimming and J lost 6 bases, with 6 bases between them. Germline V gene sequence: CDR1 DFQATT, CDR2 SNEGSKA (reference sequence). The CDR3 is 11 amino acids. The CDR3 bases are TGCAGTGCTAGAGATGCCAGCGAGCAGTACTTC. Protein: CSARDASEQYF.

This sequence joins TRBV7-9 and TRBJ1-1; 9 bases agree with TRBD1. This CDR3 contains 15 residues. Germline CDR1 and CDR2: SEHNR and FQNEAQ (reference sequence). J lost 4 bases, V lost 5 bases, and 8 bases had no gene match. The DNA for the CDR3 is TGTGCCAGCAGCCGTGGGACAGGGCGTTCCACTGAAGCTTTCTTT. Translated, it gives CASSRGTGRSTEAFF.

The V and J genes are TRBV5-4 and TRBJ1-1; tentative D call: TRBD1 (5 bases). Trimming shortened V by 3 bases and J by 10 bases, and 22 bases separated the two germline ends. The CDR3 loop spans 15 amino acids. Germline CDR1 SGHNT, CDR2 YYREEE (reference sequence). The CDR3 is CASSYDGMGLMGAFF. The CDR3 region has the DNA TGTGCCAGCAGCTATGACGGGATGGGACTAATGGGAGCTTTCTTT. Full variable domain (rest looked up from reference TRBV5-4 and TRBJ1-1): ETGVTQSPTHLIKTRGQQVTLRCSSQSGHNTVSWYQQALGQGPQFIFQYYREEENGRGNFPPRFSGLQFPNYSSELNVNALELDDSALYLCASSYDGMGLMGAFFGQGTRLTVV.

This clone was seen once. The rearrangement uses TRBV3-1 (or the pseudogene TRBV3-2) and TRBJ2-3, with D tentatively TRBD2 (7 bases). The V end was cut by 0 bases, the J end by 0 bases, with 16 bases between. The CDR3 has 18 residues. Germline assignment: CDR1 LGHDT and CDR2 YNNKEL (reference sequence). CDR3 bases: TGTGCCAGCAGCCAAGATGAAGGAGGGGGGGCTAGCACAGATACGCAGTATTTT. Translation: CASSQDEGGGASTDTQYF.

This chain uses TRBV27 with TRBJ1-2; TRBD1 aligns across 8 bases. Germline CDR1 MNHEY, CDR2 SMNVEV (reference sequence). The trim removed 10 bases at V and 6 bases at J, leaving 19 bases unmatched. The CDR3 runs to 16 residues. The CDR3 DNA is TGTGCCACAAGGCCCCGCCTAACAGGGGGAGGGAATGGCTACACCTTC. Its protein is CATRPRLTGGGNGYTF.

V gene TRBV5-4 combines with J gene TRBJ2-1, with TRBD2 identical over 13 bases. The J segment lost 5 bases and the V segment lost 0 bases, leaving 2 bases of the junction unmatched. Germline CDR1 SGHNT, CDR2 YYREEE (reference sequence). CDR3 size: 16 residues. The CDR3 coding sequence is TGTGCCAGCAGCTTGGGGGGGACTAGCGGGAACAATGAGCAGTTCTTC. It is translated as CASSLGGTSGNNEQFF.

The CDR3 coding sequence is TGTGCCAGCAGTGATGGGACAGGGGGAGCCGGGGAGCTGTTTTTT. Translating it yields CASSDGTGGAGELFF. The chain is built from TRBV6-1 and TRBJ2-2; 11 positions agree with TRBD1. From germline, CDR1 is MNHNS and CDR2 SASEGT. This CDR3 is 15 amino acids long. With V trimmed by 3 bases and J by 6 bases, 3 bases remained unmatched.

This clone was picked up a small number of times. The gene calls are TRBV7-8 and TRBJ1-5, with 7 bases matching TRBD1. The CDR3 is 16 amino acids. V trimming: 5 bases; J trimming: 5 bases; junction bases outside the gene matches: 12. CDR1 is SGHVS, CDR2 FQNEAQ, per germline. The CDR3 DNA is TGTGCCAGCAGCCTAGGGGTCCGACAGGGAGATCAGCCCCAGCATTTT. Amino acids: CASSLGVRQGDQPQHF. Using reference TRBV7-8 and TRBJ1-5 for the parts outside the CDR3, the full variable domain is GAGVSQSPRYKVAKRGQDVALRCDPISGHVSLFWYQQALGQGPEFLTYFQNEAQLDKSGLPSDRFFAERPEGSVSTLKIQRTQQEDSAVYLCASSLGVRQGDQPQHFGDGTRLSIL.

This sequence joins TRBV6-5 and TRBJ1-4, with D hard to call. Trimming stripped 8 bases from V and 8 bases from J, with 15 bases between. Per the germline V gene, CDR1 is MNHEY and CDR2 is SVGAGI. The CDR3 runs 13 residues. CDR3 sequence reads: CASVDPSGEKLFF. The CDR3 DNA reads TGTGCCAGCGTCGACCCTTCCGGGGAAAAACTGTTTTTT.

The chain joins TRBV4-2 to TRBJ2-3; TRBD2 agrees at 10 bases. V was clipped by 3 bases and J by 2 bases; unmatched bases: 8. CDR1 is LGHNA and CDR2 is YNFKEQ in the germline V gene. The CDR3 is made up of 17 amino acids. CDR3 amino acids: CASSHQRGGGVTDTQYF. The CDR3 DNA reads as TGTGCCAGCAGCCATCAGCGGGGGGGCGGTGTCACAGATACGCAGTATTTT.

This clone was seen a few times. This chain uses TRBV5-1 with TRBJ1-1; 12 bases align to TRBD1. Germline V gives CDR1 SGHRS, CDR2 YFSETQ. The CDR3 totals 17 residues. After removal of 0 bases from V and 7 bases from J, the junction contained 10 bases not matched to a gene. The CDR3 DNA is TGCGCCAGCAGCTTGGTTGGGACAGGGGGCGGTAGGTATGAAGCTTTCTTT. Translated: CASSLVGTGGGRYEAFF.

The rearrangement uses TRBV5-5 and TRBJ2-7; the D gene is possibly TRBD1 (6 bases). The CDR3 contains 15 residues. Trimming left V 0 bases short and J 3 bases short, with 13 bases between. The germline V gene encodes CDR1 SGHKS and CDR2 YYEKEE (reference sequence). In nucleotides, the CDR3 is TGTGCCAGCAGCTTGGCCGCGACAGGAAACTACGAGCAGTACTTC. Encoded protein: CASSLAATGNYEQYF.

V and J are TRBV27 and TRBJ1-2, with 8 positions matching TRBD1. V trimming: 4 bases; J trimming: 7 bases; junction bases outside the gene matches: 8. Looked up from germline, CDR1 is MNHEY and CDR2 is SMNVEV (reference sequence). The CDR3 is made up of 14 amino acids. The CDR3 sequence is CASSYGQGFGGYTF. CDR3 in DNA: TGTGCCAGCAGTTACGGACAGGGTTTCGGTGGCTACACCTTC.

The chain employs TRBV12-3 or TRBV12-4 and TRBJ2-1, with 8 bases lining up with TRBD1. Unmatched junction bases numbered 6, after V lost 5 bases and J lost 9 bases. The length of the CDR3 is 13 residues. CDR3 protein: CASSRGQGSEQFF. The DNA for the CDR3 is TGTGCCAGCAGTCGTGGACAGGGAAGTGAGCAGTTCTTC.

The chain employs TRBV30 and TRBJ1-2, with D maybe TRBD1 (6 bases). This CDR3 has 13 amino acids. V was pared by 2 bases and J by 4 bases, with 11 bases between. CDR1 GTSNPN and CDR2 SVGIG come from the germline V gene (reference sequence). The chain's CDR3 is CAWSTDRPYGYTF. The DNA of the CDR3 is TGTGCCTGGAGTACGGACAGACCCTATGGCTACACCTTC. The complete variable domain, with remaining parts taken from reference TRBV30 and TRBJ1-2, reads SQTIHQWPATLVQPVGSPLSLECTVEGTSNPNLYWYRQAAGRGLQLLFYSVGIGQISSEVPQNLSASRPQDRQFILSSKKLLLSDSGFYLCAWSTDRPYGYTFGSGTRLTVV.

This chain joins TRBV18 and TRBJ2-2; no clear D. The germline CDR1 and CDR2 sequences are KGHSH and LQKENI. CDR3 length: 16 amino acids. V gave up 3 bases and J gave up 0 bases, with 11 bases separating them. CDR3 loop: CASSPRDTANTGELFF. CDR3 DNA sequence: TGTGCCAGCTCACCCCGAGACACCGCGAACACCGGGGAGCTGTTTTTT. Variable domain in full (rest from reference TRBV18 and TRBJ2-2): NAGVMQNPRHLVRRRGQEARLRCSPMKGHSHVYWYRQLPEEGLKFMVYLQKENIIDESGMPKERFSAEFPKEGPSILRIQQVVRGDSAAYFCASSPRDTANTGELFFGEGSRLTVL.